The 12 T cell receptor beta chains in this list originate from one sample, sequenced in a study of control samples from healthy donors and cancer patients. TCRdb's table, derived via immunoSEQ multiplex PCR, lists solely in-frame clones and lacks some. The sample contains about 140,000 clones, around nine tenths of which appear only once. Sequencing used blood. The receptors shown here come from a woman aged 30 to 39 in good health.

The chain uses TRBV7-2 and TRBJ2-7; TRBD2 agrees at 13 bases. The trim removed 2 bases at V and 6 bases at J, leaving 4 bases unmatched. Germline V gives CDR1 SGHTA, CDR2 FQGNSA. This CDR3 contains 15 residues. The CDR3 coding sequence is TGTGCCAGCAGCTTAAAAGGGACTAGCGGGACCGAGCAGTACTTC. Amino acid sequence: CASSLKGTSGTEQYF.

The chain uses TRBV15 and TRBJ1-2; no reliable D call. CDR3 length equals 16 residues. Between the trimmed V and J ends, which lost 0 bases and 3 bases, there was a span of 14 bases. Germline V gives CDR1 LNHNV, CDR2 YYDKDF (reference sequence). The CDR3 protein is CATSRDPTIGYYGYTF. CDR3 in DNA: TGTGCCACCAGCAGAGATCCTACGATCGGATACTATGGCTACACCTTC. The full variable domain, in which reference TRBV15 and TRBJ1-2 provide the parts outside the CDR3, is DAMVIQNPRYQVTQFGKPVTLSCSQTLNHNVMYWYQQKSSQAPKLLFHYYDKDFNNEADTPDNFQSRRPNTSFCFLDIRSPGLGDTAMYLCATSRDPTIGYYGYTFGSGTRLTVV.

This sequence joins TRBV4-1 and TRBJ2-1; D remains ambiguous. Germline V CDR1 and CDR2: MGHRA, YSYEKL. V lost 0 bases to trimming and J lost 0 bases, with 9 bases between them. This CDR3 region has 16 residues. The CDR3 region is CASSQEARTSYNEQFF. CDR3 bases: TGCGCCAGCAGCCAAGAAGCTAGAACCTCCTACAATGAGCAGTTCTTC.

CDR3 nucleotide sequence: TGTGCCAGCAGCCGAGACGGGAAGGGGCCCGAGACCCAGTACTTC. This translates into CASSRDGKGPETQYF. The V call is TRBV5-4, the J call TRBJ2-5; either TRBD1 or TRBD2 may fit D (5 bases each). The CDR3 has 15 amino acids. Between the trimmed V and J ends, which lost 4 bases and 5 bases, there was a span of 18 bases. The germline gives CDR1 SGHNT, CDR2 YYREEE (reference sequence). Full variable domain (remainder filled in from reference TRBV5-4 and TRBJ2-5): ETGVTQSPTHLIKTRGQQVTLRCSSQSGHNTVSWYQQALGQGPQFIFQYYREEENGRGNFPPRFSGLQFPNYSSELNVNALELDDSALYLCASSRDGKGPETQYFGPGTRLLVL.

This clone was detected only a few times. The chain has TRBV11-2 and TRBJ2-7; 11 bases are shared with TRBD2. CDR1 and CDR2 (germline): SGHAT, FQNNGV. The CDR3 sequence is 14 residues long. With 6 bases clipped from V and 6 bases from J, the junction kept 7 bases outside the gene matches. Written as DNA, the CDR3 is TGTGCCAGCAGGCCTGTAGCGGGAGGGAGCGAGCAGTACTTC. Its protein product is CASRPVAGGSEQYF.

This clone was detected only once. V gene TRBV2 combines with J gene TRBJ2-3, with 10 bases matching TRBD1. The CDR3 is 14 residues long. CDR1 and CDR2 from the germline V gene are SNHLY and FYNNEI. After removal of 5 bases from V and 5 bases from J, the junction contained 4 bases not matched to a gene. CDR3 DNA sequence: TGTGCCAGCAGTCCGGACAGGGGGGGAGATACGCAGTATTTT. Translated: CASSPDRGGDTQYF. The complete variable domain, with remaining parts taken from reference TRBV2 and TRBJ2-3, reads EPEVTQTPSHQVTQMGQEVILRCVPISNHLYFYWYRQILGQKVEFLVSFYNNEISEKSEIFDDQFSVERPDGSNFTLKIRSTKLEDSAMYFCASSPDRGGDTQYFGPGTRLTVL.

The V gene is TRBV28, the J gene TRBJ2-5, with D tentatively TRBD2 (5 bases). The CDR3 is made up of 13 amino acids. Germline V CDR1 and CDR2: MDHEN, SYDVKM. Trimming shortened V by 7 bases and J by 6 bases, and 15 bases separated the two germline ends. The CDR3 DNA is TGTGCCAGCACCCGGGATGTGGGAAAGACCCAGTACTTC. Protein product: CASTRDVGKTQYF.

The chain recombines TRBV6-2 or TRBV6-3 with TRBJ2-3; D is perhaps TRBD1 (6 bases). Germline values: CDR1 MNHEY, CDR2 SVGEGT. Trimming removed 2 bases from V and 4 bases from J, with 13 bases in between. The CDR3 is 15 amino acids. As DNA, the CDR3 is TGTGCCAGCAGTTACGAAGGGGGTGGGGCAGATACGCAGTATTTT. It translates to CASSYEGGGADTQYF.

This sequence joins TRBV24-1 and TRBJ2-5, with TRBD1 as a possible D gene (6 bases). The CDR3 extends over 11 amino acids. V lost 9 bases and J lost 5, with 9 bases in between. Germline V CDR1 and CDR2: KGHDR, SFDVKD. The CDR3 region is CATGQRETQYF. The CDR3 nucleotides are TGTGCCACCGGACAGAGGGAGACCCAGTACTTC.

The chain links TRBV5-1 to TRBJ1-5; 11 positions agree with TRBD1. The CDR3 length is 15 residues. V lost 3 bases, J lost 2 bases, and 1 base stayed unmatched. Germline CDR1 is SGHRS and CDR2 is YFSETQ. The CDR3 DNA sequence: TGCGCCAGCAGCTGGACAGGGGGCGGCAATCAGCCCCAGCATTTT. Translated: CASSWTGGGNQPQHF.

This chain links TRBV20-1 with TRBJ2-7; D call uncertain. The CDR3 extends over 11 amino acids. Trimming took 6 bases from V and 6 from J, leaving 12 bases between them. The germline V gene has CDR1 DFQATT and CDR2 SNEGSKA (reference sequence). The DNA for the CDR3 is TGCAGTGCCCTCCTGTCGGTCGAGCAGTACTTC. Amino acid sequence: CSALLSVEQYF.

The rearrangement links TRBV6-5 to TRBJ1-2, with D unclear. The CDR3 extends over 13 amino acids. V lost 0 bases, J lost 2 bases, and 4 bases lay in between. CDR1 is MNHEY and CDR2 is SVGAGI in the germline V gene. The CDR3 reads CASSYSQNYGYTF. Written as DNA, the CDR3 is TGTGCCAGCAGTTACTCACAAAACTATGGCTACACCTTC.